This TCR beta chain was sequenced in a study of blood T cell repertoires in COVID-19. At the level of the study: T cells, B-cell-depleted T cells, or PBMCs provided the cDNA or gDNA that served as material.

In the original analysis: Counts of nucleated cells, estimated from reference gene primer amplification, were obtained. Clones were read by immunoSEQ multiplex PCR, and TCRdb kept only the in-frame ones, dropping some. D and trimming come from the DNA, and the V and J calls and clone size come from that table. The profile shows a few hundred thousand clones, roughly 85% of them singletons. From germline, CDR1 is LNHDA and CDR2 SQIVND (reference sequence). The CDR3 consists of 15 residues. V lost 6 bases and J lost 0; bases outside the gene matches: 4. This chain connects TRBV19 to TRBJ2-7, with 11 bases aligning to TRBD1. The material sequenced was peripheral blood. The TCR originated in a human donor in a cohort sampled during active COVID-19. CDR3 residues: CASRDGQGASYEQYF. CDR3 nucleotides: TGTGCCAGTAGGGACGGACAGGGGGCCTCCTACGAGCAGTACTTC.